This T cell receptor (beta chain) was identified in a study of cytomegalovirus exposure and HLA in healthy donors. Findings of the study overall: A list of about 180 TCR beta chains associated with cytomegalovirus was given.

To note about this clone: The antigen remains unidentified.

CDR1 LGHNT and CDR2 FRNRAP come from the germline V gene. The CDR3 sequence is 14 residues long. Trimming cost V 5 bases and J 4 bases; bases outside gene matches: 6. PCR primers comprised 60 Vbeta and 13 Jbeta primers. Repertoires were generated with immunoSEQ multiplex PCR, while TCRdb's copy carries only in-frame clones and drops some. The sample carries 150,000 to 200,000 clones, roughly 80% recorded once. The sequencing input was PBMCs. This TCR was sampled from a girl aged 5-17 years in good health and CMV-seropositive. The chain is built from TRBV12-5 and TRBJ2-3; 7 nucleotides align to TRBD1. This chain's CDR3 is CASGQGTAPDTQYF. CDR3 DNA: TGTGCTAGTGGTCAAGGGACAGCTCCAGATACGCAGTATTTT.